Sequencing of this T cell receptor (beta chain) was carried out in a study of cytomegalovirus exposure and HLA in healthy donors. Study results and limitations: Listed as cytomegalovirus-associated were 150 or so TCR beta chains. Among the CMV-associated chains, three were confirmed in vitro as specific for CMV antigens.

A remark on this clone: Its target is unknown.

TCRdb's copy holds only in-frame clones and misses some; the assay was immunoSEQ multiplex PCR. The table records hundreds of thousands of clones, 75% to 90% of them present only once. There are 16 residues in the CDR3. Per the germline V gene, CDR1 is SGHVS and CDR2 is FNYEAQ. With 5 bases clipped from V and 3 bases from J, the junction kept 4 bases outside the gene matches. The rearrangement links TRBV7-6 to TRBJ2-6; 10 bases are a match to TRBD1. This TCR was sampled from a woman aged 18-30 years in good health and CMV-seronegative. Sample: PBMCs. The CDR3 DNA reads as TGTGCCAGCAGCCCGACAGGGGGCTATGGGGCCAACGTCCTGACTTTC. As protein: CASSPTGGYGANVLTF.